This T cell receptor beta chain was found in a study of T cell responses to AZD1222 COVID-19 vaccine. General study results and limits: Spike-specific TCR breadth and depth went up after people got two AZD1222 doses.

TCRdb keeps only in-frame clones here, not all; method: immunoSEQ multiplex PCR. The table shows about 150,000 clones, with around 95% occurring only once. On this clone itself: What it binds is unknown.

The sequence was collected from an adult in good health. Here the sequenced sample was peripheral blood, taken on day 0 of AZD1222 vaccination.

The CDR3 loop reads CASSPTSDTIYF. The CDR3 DNA is TGTGCCAGCAGCCCCACTTCGGACACCATATATTTT. The chain couples TRBV12-3 or TRBV12-4 to TRBJ1-3; D gene unclear. CDR3 length: 12 amino acids. V was shortened by 6 bases and J by 8 bases, with 11 bases between the two germline ends.